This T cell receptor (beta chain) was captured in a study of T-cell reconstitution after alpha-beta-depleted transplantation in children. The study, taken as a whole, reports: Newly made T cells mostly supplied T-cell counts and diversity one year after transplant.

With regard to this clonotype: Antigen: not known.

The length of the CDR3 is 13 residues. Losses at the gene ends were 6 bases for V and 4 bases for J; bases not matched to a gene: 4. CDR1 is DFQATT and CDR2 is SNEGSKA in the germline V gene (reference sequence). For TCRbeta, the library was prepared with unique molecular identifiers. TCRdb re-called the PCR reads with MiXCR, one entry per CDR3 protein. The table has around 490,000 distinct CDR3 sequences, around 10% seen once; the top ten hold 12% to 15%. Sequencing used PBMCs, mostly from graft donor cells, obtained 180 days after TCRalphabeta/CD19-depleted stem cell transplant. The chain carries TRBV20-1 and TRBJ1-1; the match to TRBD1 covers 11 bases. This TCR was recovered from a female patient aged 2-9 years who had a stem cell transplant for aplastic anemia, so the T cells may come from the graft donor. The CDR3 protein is CSARDRGSTEAFF. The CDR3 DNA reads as TGCAGTGCAAGGGACAGGGGGAGCACTGAAGCTTTCTTT.